Sequencing of this TCR beta chain was carried out in a study of blood T cell repertoires in COVID-19. About the study: The United States, Italy and Spain were the sources of the acute and convalescent COVID-19 samples. PBMCs, B-cell-depleted T cells, or T cells were the source of the cDNA or gDNA that made up the material.

There are 15 residues in the CDR3. Germline CDR1 and CDR2: SGDLS and YYNGEE. J lost 7 bases, V lost 5 bases, and 7 bases had no gene match. Original data processing: Nucleated cell counts were estimated from reference gene primer amplification. Generated by immunoSEQ multiplex PCR, the TCRdb table keeps only in-frame clones and is missing some. V and J calls and clone size are those listed in that table; D and trimming were worked out from the DNA. The sample yields about 160,000 clones, 70% to 90% seen once. This rearrangement joins TRBV9 to TRBJ1-6; 9 bases align to TRBD1. Sequencing input: peripheral blood. The clonotype originates from a middle-aged man with acute or convalescent COVID-19. The CDR3 sequence: CASSAGTGNNSPLHF. The CDR3 nucleotides are TGTGCCAGCAGTGCCGGGACAGGGAACAATTCACCCCTCCACTTT.